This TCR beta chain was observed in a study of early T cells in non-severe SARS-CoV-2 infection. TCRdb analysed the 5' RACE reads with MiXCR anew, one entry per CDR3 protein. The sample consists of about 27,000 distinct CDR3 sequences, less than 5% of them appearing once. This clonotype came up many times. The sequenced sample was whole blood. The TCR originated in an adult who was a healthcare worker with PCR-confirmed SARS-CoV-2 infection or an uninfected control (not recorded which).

CDR3 sequence: CATSDRGRTDTQYF. DNA for the CDR3: TGTGCCACCAGTGACAGGGGGCGGACAGATACGCAGTATTTT. V gene TRBV24-1 combines with J gene TRBJ2-3, with 8 bases identical to TRBD1. The CDR3 contains 14 residues. J lost 3 bases, V lost 4 bases, and 2 bases had no gene match. Looked up from germline, CDR1 is KGHDR and CDR2 is SFDVKD.